The entry below describes one T cell receptor (beta chain). V shed 8 bases, J shed 0 bases, and the junction held 11 bases outside the gene matches. CDR3 length: 17 amino acids. Germline CDR1 LNHDA, CDR2 SQIVND (reference sequence). The entry originates in a study of blood T cell repertoires in COVID-19. Study details: Samples representing acute and convalescent COVID-19 were sourced from the United States, Italy and Spain.

The assay was immunoSEQ multiplex PCR, and TCRdb's table has in-frame clones only and misses some. In the table there are 150,000 to 200,000 clones, roughly 80% of which are singletons. This rearrangement joins TRBV19 to TRBJ1-3; TRBD1 matches 9 bases. The receptor's source is a woman aged 55-69 years who had recovered from COVID-19. The specimen was PBMCs or T cells enriched from blood (not recorded which). Here the CDR3 DNA reads TGTGCCAGTCAAACCGGGACAGGGATCCTCTCTGGAAACACCATATATTTT. Translation: CASQTGTGILSGNTIYF.